These 11 T cell receptor beta chains came from one sample sequenced in a study of T cell repertoires and HLA-DP antigens. The table came from immunoSEQ multiplex PCR; TCRdb's copy has only in-frame clones and leaves some out. The sample lists about 1,500 clones, about 77% occurring once. After 15 days' expansion, CD4+ cells were restimulated roughly 24 h with HeLa expressing allogeneic DPB1. Retrovirally transduced HeLa cells with HLA-DPA1/DPB1, HLA-DM, invariant chain and CD80 served as stimulators. The sample comprised CD137- CD4+ T cells from cultured PBMCs. The source of these receptors is a man aged 50 to 60 in good health and CMV-seronegative.

The V gene is TRBV6-5, the J gene TRBJ2-4, with TRBD2 matching over 8 bases. Germline V CDR1 and CDR2: MNHEY, SVGAGI. With V trimmed by 6 bases and J by 1 base, 2 bases remained unmatched. The CDR3 contains 14 residues. The CDR3, as DNA: TGTGCCAGCAGAGGCGGGGGGGCCAAAAACATTCAGTACTTC. Translation gives CASRGGGAKNIQYF.

The chain combines TRBV6-5 with TRBJ1-6, with 10 bases matching TRBD1. Unmatched junction bases numbered 5, after V lost 4 bases and J lost 8 bases. The CDR3 spans 15 residues. Germline V gene sequence: CDR1 MNHEY, CDR2 SVGAGI. The CDR3, as DNA: TGTGCCAGCAGTTTCGGGGACAGGGGCGATTCACCCCTCCACTTT. Its protein product is CASSFGDRGDSPLHF.

The rearrangement uses TRBV7-6 and TRBJ1-2; D gene unclear. Looked up from germline, CDR1 is SGHVS and CDR2 is FNYEAQ. Trimming cost V 1 base and J 1 base, with 10 bases left between them. This CDR3 region has 15 residues. The DNA of the CDR3 is TGTGCCAGCAGCTTAGTTGCTCCGATTAACTATGGCTACACCTTC. It is translated as CASSLVAPINYGYTF.

V usage is TRBV7-5 and J usage is TRBJ1-6; the table names TRBD1, a call not compared with the DNA. TRBV7-5 is a listed pseudogene. The CDR3 runs to 15 residues. CDR3 loop: CARSAPDRDNSPLHF. The DNA for the CDR3 is TGTGCCAGAAGCGCACCTGACAGGGACAATTCACCCCTCCACTTT.

The CDR3 bases are TGCGCCAGCAGCCAAGTCCTGTCTGGATGGAGCCAGCCCCAGCATTTT. Encoded protein: CASSQVLSGWSQPQHF. This chain joins TRBV4-3 and TRBJ1-5; D not resolved. Trimming stripped 1 base from V and 7 bases from J, with 17 bases between. Germline V CDR1 and CDR2: LGHNA, YSLEER. The CDR3 is made up of 16 amino acids.

The gene calls are TRBV7-8 and TRBJ2-7; maybe TRBD1 (5 bases). The germline V and J ends were trimmed by 1 base and 0 bases, with 19 bases remaining between them. This CDR3 region has 18 residues. CDR1 is SGHVS and CDR2 is FQNEAQ in the germline V gene. Here the CDR3 reads CASSLGRLRGSSSYEQYF. The CDR3 nucleotides read TGTGCCAGCAGCTTAGGTCGGTTAAGGGGTTCAAGCTCCTACGAGCAGTACTTC.

The CDR3 nucleotides read TGTGCCAGCAGCTTGGCCCCTTGGGGTGGGAATCAGCCCCAGCATTTT. As protein: CASSLAPWGGNQPQHF. The chain uses TRBV5-4 and TRBJ1-5; no clear D. Deletions cut 0 bases from V and 4 bases from J, with 14 bases between. The CDR3 covers 16 residues. From germline, CDR1 is SGHNT and CDR2 YYREEE (reference sequence).

V gene TRBV6-1 combines with J gene TRBJ2-3; 8 bases agree with TRBD1. The CDR3 is 12 residues long. The germline CDR1 and CDR2 sequences are MNHNS and SASEGT. Losses at the gene ends were 9 bases for V and 6 bases for J; bases not matched to a gene: 5. The CDR3 here is CASWTGYDTQYF. CDR3 DNA: TGTGCCAGTTGGACAGGGTACGATACGCAGTATTTT.

The chain combines TRBV9 with TRBJ2-2, with D unresolved. The V gene's germline CDR1 is SGDLS and CDR2 YYNGEE. The CDR3 covers 15 residues. V dropped 0 bases and J dropped 1 base, with 7 bases sitting between them. CDR3 DNA sequence: TGTGCCAGCAGCGTAGTGCAGTTGAACACCGGGGAGCTGTTTTTT. Translation: CASSVVQLNTGELFF.

The chain recombines TRBV2 with TRBJ2-2; D is perhaps TRBD1 or TRBD2 (5 bases each). Germline loops: CDR1 SNHLY, CDR2 FYNNEI. The CDR3 has 15 residues. V lost 2 bases to trimming and J lost 5 bases, with 12 bases between them. CDR3 bases: TGTGCCAGCAGTGAATCCGGGGCGCGAACCGGGGAGCTGTTTTTT. Translated, it gives CASSESGARTGELFF.

This clone was observed a single time. V is TRBV19 and J is TRBJ2-3; 7 bases line up with TRBD2. The V gene's germline CDR1 is LNHDA and CDR2 SQIVND (reference sequence). This CDR3 has 16 residues. V was clipped by 5 bases and J by 5 bases; unmatched bases: 13. CDR3 DNA: TGTGCCAGTAGTCCTACAGCGGGCGGGGAGGGAGATACGCAGTATTTT. Translated: CASSPTAGGEGDTQYF. Using reference TRBV19 and TRBJ2-3 for the parts outside the CDR3, the full variable domain is DGGITQSPKYLFRKEGQNVTLSCEQNLNHDAMYWYRQDPGQGLRLIYYSQIVNDFQKGDIAEGYSVSREKKESFPLTVTSAQKNPTAFYLCASSPTAGGEGDTQYFGPGTRLTVL.